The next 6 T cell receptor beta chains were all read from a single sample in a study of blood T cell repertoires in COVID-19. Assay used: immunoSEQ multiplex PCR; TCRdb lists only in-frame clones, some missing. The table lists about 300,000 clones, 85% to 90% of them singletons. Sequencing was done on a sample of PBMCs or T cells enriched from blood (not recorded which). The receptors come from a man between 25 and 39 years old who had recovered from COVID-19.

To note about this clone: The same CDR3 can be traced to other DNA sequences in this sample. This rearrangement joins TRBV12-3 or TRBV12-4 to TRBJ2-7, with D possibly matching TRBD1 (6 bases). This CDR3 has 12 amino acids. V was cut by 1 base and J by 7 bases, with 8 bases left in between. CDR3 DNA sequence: TGTGCCAGCAGTTTAGGAAGGGGGGAGCAGTACTTC. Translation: CASSLGRGEQYF.

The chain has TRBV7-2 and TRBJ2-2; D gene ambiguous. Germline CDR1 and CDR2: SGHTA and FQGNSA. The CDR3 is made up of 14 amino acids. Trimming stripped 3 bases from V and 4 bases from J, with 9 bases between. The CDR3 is CASSFERPTGELFF. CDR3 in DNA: TGTGCCAGCAGCTTCGAGCGACCCACCGGGGAGCTGTTTTTT. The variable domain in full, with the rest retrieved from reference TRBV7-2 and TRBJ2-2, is GAGVSQSPSNKVTEKGKDVELRCDPISGHTALYWYRQSLGQGLEFLIYFQGNSAPDKSGLPSDRFSAERTGGSVSTLTIQRTQQEDSAVYLCASSFERPTGELFFGEGSRLTVL.

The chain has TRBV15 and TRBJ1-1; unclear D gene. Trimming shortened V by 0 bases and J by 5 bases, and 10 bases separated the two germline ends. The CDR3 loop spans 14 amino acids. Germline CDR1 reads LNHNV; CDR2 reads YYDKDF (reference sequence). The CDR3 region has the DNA TGTGCCACCAGCAGAGATCTAGGTCGAACTGAAGCTTTCTTT. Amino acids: CATSRDLGRTEAFF.

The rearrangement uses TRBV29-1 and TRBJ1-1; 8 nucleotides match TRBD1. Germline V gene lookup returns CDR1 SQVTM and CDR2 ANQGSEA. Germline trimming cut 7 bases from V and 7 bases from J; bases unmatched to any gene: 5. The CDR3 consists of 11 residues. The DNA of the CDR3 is TGCAGCGCCCAGGGGGCAAATGAAGCTTTCTTT. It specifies CSAQGANEAFF.

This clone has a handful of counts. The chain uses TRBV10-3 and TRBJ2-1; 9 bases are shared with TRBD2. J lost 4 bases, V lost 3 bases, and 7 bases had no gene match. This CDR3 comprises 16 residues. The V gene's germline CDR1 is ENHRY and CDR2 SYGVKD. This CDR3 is CAISEISGGGYNEQFF. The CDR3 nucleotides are TGTGCCATCAGTGAAATTAGCGGGGGAGGTTACAATGAGCAGTTCTTC.

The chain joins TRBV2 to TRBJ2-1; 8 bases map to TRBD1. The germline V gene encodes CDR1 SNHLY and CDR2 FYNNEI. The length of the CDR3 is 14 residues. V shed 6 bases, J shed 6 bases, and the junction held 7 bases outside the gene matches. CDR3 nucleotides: TGTGCCAGCAGCGCCACCGGGACAGGCAATGAGCAGTTCTTC. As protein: CASSATGTGNEQFF.